The rows below give T cell receptor beta chains drawn from one sample of a study of T cells in Graves' hyperthyroidism and ophthalmopathy. TCRdb re-called the multiplex PCR reads with MiXCR, one entry per CDR3 protein. This table has under 800,000 distinct CDR3 sequences, 14% appearing once. Sequencing was performed on blood. The receptors originated from a woman under 30 with Graves' hyperthyroidism. CDR3s include the opening cysteine and the closing phenylalanine or tryptophan. The D gene is left open where the match is weak. The size field is filled for only some rows; it gives once, few, many or a size class.

D: TRBD1; J: TRBJ2-5; size: few; V: TRBV12-3/TRBV12-4; DNA: TGTGCCAGCAGTTCCCCGGGGACAGGGGGAGAGACCCAGTACTTC; CDR3: CASSSPGTGGETQYF
D: .; J: TRBJ2-2; size: many; V: TRBV12-3/TRBV12-4; DNA: TGTGCCAGCAGGGCGAGTTTGAACACCGGGGAGCTGTTTTTT; CDR3: CASRASLNTGELFF
D: .; J: TRBJ1-5; size: once; V: TRBV4-1; DNA: TGCGCCAGCAGCCAAGATCCCGACAGCTATCAGCCCCAGCATTTT; CDR3: CASSQDPDSYQPQHF
D: .; J: TRBJ2-2; size: few; V: TRBV5-6; DNA: TGTGCCAGCAGCTCCGACGGGCTTTGGAACACCGGGGAGCTGTTTTTT; CDR3: CASSSDGLWNTGELFF
D: TRBD1; J: TRBJ1-2; size: few; V: TRBV10-2; DNA: TGCGCCAGCAGTGAGTCTCTGGGACAGGGGAACGACTATGGCTACACCTTC; CDR3: CASSESLGQGNDYGYTF
D: TRBD2; J: TRBJ2-2; size: many; V: TRBV7-6; DNA: TGTGCCAGCAGCTTAGTACCCGGGACTAAACCGGGGGAGCTGTTTTTT; CDR3: CASSLVPGTKPGELFF
D: .; J: TRBJ2-7; size: many; V: TRBV5-8; DNA: TGTGCCAGCATCACCGACAGGCCCGGAGGAGGCTACGAGCAGTACTTC; CDR3: CASITDRPGGGYEQYF
D: TRBD2; J: TRBJ2-1; size: many; V: TRBV4-3; DNA: TGCGCCAGCAGCCAAGATCGGACTAGCGGGTACTACAATGAGCAGTTCTTC; CDR3: CASSQDRTSGYYNEQFF
D: TRBD2; J: TRBJ2-3; size: .; V: TRBV27; DNA: TGTGCCAGCAGTTCCCGGACTAGCGGGAGGAGTGGCACAGATACGCAGTATTTT; CDR3: CASSSRTSGRSGTDTQYF
D: .; J: TRBJ1-3; size: many; V: TRBV30; DNA: TGTGCCTGGAGTTGGACAGCGAACTCTGGAAACACCATATATTTT; CDR3: CAWSWTANSGNTIYF
D: .; J: TRBJ1-4; size: .; V: TRBV13; DNA: TGTGCCAGCAGCTCCGCCGGGGGGGGCGATGAAAAACTGTTTTTT; CDR3: CASSSAGGGDEKLFF
D: .; J: TRBJ2-5; size: many; V: TRBV20-1; DNA: TGCAGTGCTATATCACCCGATCCCGTTTACCAAGAGACCCAGTACTTC; CDR3: CSAISPDPVYQETQYF
D: TRBD1; J: TRBJ2-1; size: many; V: TRBV5-5; DNA: TGTGCCAGCAGCGTCCGCCGGGACAGGGTTATCAATGAGCAGTTCTTC; CDR3: CASSVRRDRVINEQFF
D: TRBD1; J: TRBJ2-3; size: many; V: TRBV7-2; DNA: TGTGCCAGCAGGCCAGGGGGCGCGACAGATACGCAGTATTTT; CDR3: CASRPGGATDTQYF
D: .; J: TRBJ1-3; size: many; V: TRBV20-1; DNA: TGCGGGACTCAATCCTCTGGAAACACCATATATTTT; CDR3: CGTQSSGNTIYF
D: .; J: TRBJ1-2; size: few; V: TRBV6-2/TRBV6-3; DNA: TGTGCCAGCACCCATCCGGCAGGGCTCTCGAACTATGGCTACACCTTC; CDR3: CASTHPAGLSNYGYTF
D: .; J: TRBJ2-7; size: .; V: TRBV2; DNA: TGTGCCACCACTAAGACCGGGGCGCAGAGATCGGCCTACGAGCAGTACTTC; CDR3: CATTKTGAQRSAYEQYF
D: .; J: TRBJ2-5; size: many; V: TRBV5-1; DNA: TGCGCCAGCAGCTCTCCGTTAGCGGACCAAGAGACCCAGTACTTC; CDR3: CASSSPLADQETQYF
D: .; J: TRBJ2-4; size: few; V: TRBV2; DNA: TGTGCCAGCAGTGAGACCAGAGGGGGAAAGGGCCTTCAGTACTTC; CDR3: CASSETRGGKGLQYF
D: .; J: TRBJ2-4; size: .; V: TRBV7-9; DNA: TGTGCCAGCAGCTCCCCTGCGGACATTCAGTACTTC; CDR3: CASSSPADIQYF
D: .; J: TRBJ2-3; size: many; V: TRBV18; DNA: TGTGCCAGCTCACCACAAAGCGCGGAAGATACGCAGTATTTT; CDR3: CASSPQSAEDTQYF
D: TRBD1; J: TRBJ2-7; size: few; V: TRBV5-4; DNA: TGTGCCAGCAGCGGTGGACAGGAAAACTCCTACGAGCAGTACTTC; CDR3: CASSGGQENSYEQYF
D: TRBD2; J: TRBJ2-1; size: many; V: TRBV9; DNA: TGTGCCAGCAGCCCCAACGGCGGGAGCTCCTACAATGAGCAGTTCTTC; CDR3: CASSPNGGSSYNEQFF
D: .; J: TRBJ2-5; size: .; V: TRBV13; DNA: TGTGCCAGCAGCCTTTACTCCGGGGAGACCCAGTACTTC; CDR3: CASSLYSGETQYF
D: .; J: TRBJ1-5; size: .; V: TRBV5-1; DNA: TGCGCCAGCAGCTTGGGGCAGGGGCCTGGGCAGCCCCAGCATTTT; CDR3: CASSLGQGPGQPQHF
D: .; J: TRBJ1-2; size: few; V: TRBV5-6; DNA: TGTGCCAGCAGCTTTTTGACAGGATCCTATGGCTACACCTTC; CDR3: CASSFLTGSYGYTF
D: TRBD1; J: TRBJ2-7; size: .; V: TRBV18; DNA: TGTGCCAGCTCACCGAGACCTTCGACAGGGCGTTCCTACGAGCAGTACTTC; CDR3: CASSPRPSTGRSYEQYF
D: .; J: TRBJ2-7; size: .; V: TRBV29-1; DNA: TGCAGCGTTGAACGGAGCTCGTGGCCTGGCTCCTACGAGCAGTACTTC; CDR3: CSVERSSWPGSYEQYF
D: .; J: TRBJ2-7; size: .; V: TRBV7-9; DNA: TGTGCCAGCAGCCCCGGCAGGGTAGGCGAGCAGTGCTTC; CDR3: CASSPGRVGEQCF
D: TRBD1; J: TRBJ1-2; size: many; V: TRBV6-1; DNA: TGTGCCAGCAGGGGACAGGGGGCTCCCTTAGGCTACACCTTC; CDR3: CASRGQGAPLGYTF
D: TRBD1; J: TRBJ1-4; size: .; V: TRBV6-2/TRBV6-3; DNA: TGTGCCAGCAGTGGGACAGACATATCAACTAATGAAAAACTGTTTTTT; CDR3: CASSGTDISTNEKLFF
D: .; J: TRBJ2-2; size: .; V: TRBV27; DNA: TGTGCCAGCAGTTCCCCTAGGCCCGGGGAGCTGTTTTTT; CDR3: CASSSPRPGELFF
D: TRBD2; J: TRBJ2-1; size: many; V: TRBV13; DNA: TGTGCCAGCAGCGAATTAGCGGGCCCTGCCTACAATGAGCAGTTCTTC; CDR3: CASSELAGPAYNEQFF
D: .; J: TRBJ2-3; size: many; V: TRBV7-9; DNA: TGTGCCAGCACCTCAATGGATACGCAGTATTTT; CDR3: CASTSMDTQYF
D: TRBD1; J: TRBJ2-2; size: few; V: TRBV20-1; DNA: TGCAGTGCTAGTACGAGGACAGGGAAAGTTCCCGGGGAGCTGTTTTTT; CDR3: CSASTRTGKVPGELFF
D: TRBD2; J: TRBJ2-1; size: .; V: TRBV5-1; DNA: TGCGCCAGCAGCCCAGTAACTAGCGCAACCTACAATGAGCAGTTCTTC; CDR3: CASSPVTSATYNEQFF
D: TRBD2; J: TRBJ2-7; size: many; V: TRBV11-2; DNA: TGTGCCAGCAGTCGGACTAGCGGAGCTCCTCGGCCCTACGAGCAGTACTTC; CDR3: CASSRTSGAPRPYEQYF
D: .; J: TRBJ2-2; size: many; V: TRBV29-1; DNA: TGCAGCGTTGAACAACAAAACACCGGGGAGCTGTTTTTT; CDR3: CSVEQQNTGELFF
D: .; J: TRBJ2-7; size: .; V: TRBV28; DNA: TGTGCCAGCAGTTTTGATGAGGACAGAGTCTACGAGCAGTACTTC; CDR3: CASSFDEDRVYEQYF
D: TRBD1; J: TRBJ1-4; size: few; V: TRBV4-2; DNA: TGTGCCAGCAGCCAAGGTGGACAGGGTAACGAAAAACTGTTTTTT; CDR3: CASSQGGQGNEKLFF
D: TRBD2; J: TRBJ2-1; size: few; V: TRBV19; DNA: TGTGCCAGTAAAGGGACTAGCGGGAGGTATGAGCAGTTCTTC; CDR3: CASKGTSGRYEQFF
D: .; J: TRBJ1-2; size: many; V: TRBV6-2/TRBV6-3; DNA: TGTGCCAGCAGTTACTCAGGCTATGGCTACACCTTC; CDR3: CASSYSGYGYTF
D: TRBD2; J: TRBJ2-7; size: .; V: TRBV14; DNA: TGTGCCAGCAGCCGGACTAGCGGGAGACCCCCCTACGAGCAGTACTTC; CDR3: CASSRTSGRPPYEQYF
D: TRBD2; J: TRBJ2-7; size: many; V: TRBV3-1; DNA: TGTGCCAGCAGCCTAGGGACTAGCTACGGCGAGCAGTACTTC; CDR3: CASSLGTSYGEQYF
D: TRBD2; J: TRBJ2-7; size: .; V: TRBV18; DNA: TGTGCCAGCTCACGTCCCGGACTAGTGAAAGAGCAGTACTTC; CDR3: CASSRPGLVKEQYF
D: .; J: TRBJ1-5; size: many; V: TRBV5-6; DNA: TGTGCCAGCAGCTTCCGGGTGAGCAGCAATCAGCCCCAGCATTTT; CDR3: CASSFRVSSNQPQHF
D: TRBD2; J: TRBJ2-1; size: many; V: TRBV11-2; DNA: TGTGCCAGCAGCTTAAGGCTAGCGGTCTACAATGAGCAGTTCTTC; CDR3: CASSLRLAVYNEQFF